The entry below describes one TCR beta chain. Its antigen is undetermined. PCR was performed using 60 Vbeta and 13 Jbeta primers. Data came from immunoSEQ multiplex PCR; TCRdb stores just in-frame clones and leaves some out. The sample totals some 200,000 clones. The CDR3 has 16 amino acids. The V gene lost 0 bases and the J gene lost 4 bases, with 13 bases spanning the gap. CDR1 LNHNV and CDR2 YYDKDF come from the germline V gene (reference sequence). This entry is derived from a study of cytomegalovirus exposure and HLA in healthy donors. Regarding the study as a whole: One variant, a missense change in DCLRE1C, was linked in a later analysis to TCR beta V- and J-gene trimming.

This clonotype was obtained from a girl aged 2 to 9 in good health and CMV-seropositive. Input material: PBMCs. J is TRBJ1-5 and V is TRBV15, with D possibly TRBD1 on 6 matching bases. The CDR3 spells CATSRDDRSKNQPQHF. The CDR3 region has the DNA TGTGCCACCAGCAGAGACGACAGGAGCAAAAATCAGCCCCAGCATTTT.